The next 28 T cell receptor beta chains were all read from a single sample in a study of control samples from healthy donors and cancer patients. Clones were sequenced by immunoSEQ multiplex PCR, and TCRdb holds only the in-frame ones, with some missing. The table has approximately 110,000 clones, over 75% seen once. The specimen was blood. The receptor set was obtained from a human donor in good health. The donor label of this sample is uncertain.

The chain carries TRBV9 and TRBJ2-7; unclear D gene. Trimming shortened V by 10 bases and J by 1 base, and 15 bases separated the two germline ends. The CDR3 totals 13 residues. Germline V lookup: CDR1 SGDLS, CDR2 YYNGEE. The CDR3 DNA reads TGTGCCTCCTCAACCACAGAATCCTACGAGCAGTACTTC. Protein product: CASSTTESYEQYF.

The V call is TRBV18, the J call TRBJ1-1; D ambiguous. Trimming shortened V by 2 bases and J by 4 bases, and 5 bases separated the two germline ends. This CDR3 has 12 amino acids. Germline loops: CDR1 KGHSH, CDR2 LQKENI. This CDR3 is CASSPGSTEAFF. The CDR3 nucleotides are TGTGCCAGCTCACCAGGGAGCACTGAAGCTTTCTTT.

V usage is TRBV5-6 and J usage is TRBJ1-5, with TRBD1 matching 8 bases. Germline V lookup: CDR1 SGHDT, CDR2 YYEEEE. V was clipped by 0 bases and J by 5 bases; unmatched bases: 1. The CDR3 spans 14 residues. The CDR3 DNA sequence: TGTGCCAGCAGCTTGGCAGGGGGCGATCAGCCCCAGCATTTT. Translation: CASSLAGGDQPQHF.

The J gene is TRBJ1-5, the V gene TRBV6-5, with TRBD1 as a possible D gene (5 bases). V was pared by 5 bases and J by 1 base, with 6 bases between. The germline V gene has CDR1 MNHEY and CDR2 SVGAGI. The CDR3 consists of 13 residues. The DNA for the CDR3 is TGTGCCAGCAGTAGACAGAGCAATCAGCCCCAGCATTTT. Residues: CASSRQSNQPQHF.

In this sample, this clone turned up once. The V gene is TRBV7-2, the J gene TRBJ1-3, with D possibly being TRBD1 (6 bases). The CDR3 length is 16 residues. Germline V gene sequence: CDR1 SGHTA, CDR2 FQGNSA. The ends were cut back, 5 bases at V and 0 bases at J, with 14 bases in the middle. The CDR3 is CASSVRGIGSGNTIYF. The CDR3 DNA follows: TGTGCCAGCAGCGTCAGGGGAATTGGCTCTGGAAACACCATATATTTT.

The rearrangement uses TRBV5-1 and TRBJ2-7; TRBD1 agrees at 8 bases. Trimming cost V 4 bases and J 2 bases; bases outside gene matches: 8. Germline V CDR1 and CDR2: SGHRS, YFSETQ. This CDR3 is built from 15 residues. The CDR3 region is CASSAGTGGPYEQYF. The CDR3 DNA is TGCGCCAGCAGCGCGGGGACAGGAGGGCCCTACGAGCAGTACTTC. The full variable domain, in which reference TRBV5-1 and TRBJ2-7 provide the parts outside the CDR3, is KAGVTQTPRYLIKTRGQQVTLSCSPISGHRSVSWYQQTPGQGLQFLFEYFSETQRNKGNFPGRFSGRQFSNSRSEMNVSTLELGDSALYLCASSAGTGGPYEQYFGPGTRLTVT.

The rearrangement uses TRBV13 and TRBJ2-3; no reliable D call. The CDR3 is 16 amino acids. Trimming took off 0 bases at V and 0 bases at J, with 10 bases between the two ends. CDR1 and CDR2 (germline): PRHDT, FYEKMQ (reference sequence). The CDR3 spells CASSLGFQDSTDTQYF. DNA for the CDR3: TGTGCCAGCAGCTTAGGATTTCAAGATAGCACAGATACGCAGTATTTT.

V is TRBV28 and J is TRBJ2-7, with TRBD2 matching 12 bases. The junction had 6 bases not matched to a gene; V was cut back by 2 bases and J by 4 bases. The CDR3 has 16 residues. Germline V gene data show CDR1 as MDHEN and CDR2 as SYDVKM. The CDR3 sequence is CASSLTSGGIIYEQYF. CDR3 DNA: TGTGCCAGCAGTTTAACTAGCGGGGGGATTATTTACGAGCAGTACTTC.

As regards this clone: Within the sample, other DNA sequences also encode this same CDR3. The chain carries TRBV30 and TRBJ1-2; D may be TRBD1 (5 bases). Trimming left V 1 base short and J 5 bases short, with 8 bases between. The CDR3 spans 12 residues. The V gene's germline CDR1 is GTSNPN and CDR2 SVGIG (reference sequence). CDR3 nucleotide sequence: TGTGCCTGGAGTGGCGGGGGGTATGGCTACACCTTC. Its translation: CAWSGGGYGYTF.

The chain links TRBV10-3 to TRBJ1-1; a possible D gene is TRBD1 (5 bases). V was pared by 9 bases and J by 1 base, with 15 bases between. Looked up from germline, CDR1 is ENHRY and CDR2 is SYGVKD. The CDR3 contains 14 residues. Here the CDR3 DNA reads TGTGCCATAGCAGGGTCCGGCCAGAACACTGAAGCTTTCTTT. Its translation: CAIAGSGQNTEAFF.

The chain links TRBV12-2 to TRBJ2-5; the table's TRBD2 call for D was not verified on the DNA. TRBV12-2 is classified as a pseudogene. The CDR3 loop spans 14 amino acids. This CDR3 reads CASRLTKYQETQYF. The CDR3 DNA is TGTGCAAGTCGCCTGACTAAGTACCAAGAGACCCAGTACTTC.

The chain recombines TRBV9 with TRBJ2-2; TRBD1 matches 7 bases. CDR1 and CDR2 (germline): SGDLS, YYNGEE. The length of the CDR3 is 15 residues. Losses at the gene ends were 4 bases for V and 0 bases for J; bases not matched to a gene: 3. The CDR3 DNA sequence: TGTGCCAGCAGCCCCGACAGGGCGAACACCGGGGAGCTGTTTTTT. Translation: CASSPDRANTGELFF.

V gene TRBV12-3 or TRBV12-4 combines with J gene TRBJ1-3; D call uncertain. The V end was cut by 3 bases, the J end by 5 bases, with 5 bases between. This CDR3 is 12 amino acids long. CDR3 region: CASSFARNTIYF. The CDR3 DNA follows: TGTGCCAGCAGTTTCGCGCGAAACACCATATATTTT.

V usage is TRBV5-1 and J usage is TRBJ1-4; 11 nucleotides agree with TRBD1. Germline lookup yields CDR1 SGHRS and CDR2 YFSETQ. CDR3 length equals 15 residues. V was pared by 3 bases and J by 6 bases, with 4 bases of the junction left unmatched. CDR3 bases: TGCGCCAGCAGCTCGGGACAGGGGGTAGATGAAAAACTGTTTTTT. This translates into CASSSGQGVDEKLFF.

The chain is built from TRBV6-4 and TRBJ2-6; a possible D gene is TRBD1 (5 bases). Germline CDR1 is MRHNA and CDR2 is SNTAGT. The ends were cut back, 2 bases at V and 4 bases at J, with 9 bases in the middle. The CDR3 spans 15 residues. CDR3 loop: CASSDGAEGANVLTF. CDR3 bases: TGTGCCAGCAGTGACGGGGCGGAAGGGGCCAACGTCCTGACTTTC.

The chain recombines TRBV30 with TRBJ1-5, with D possibly being TRBD1 (5 bases). Germline-derived CDR1 and CDR2 are GTSNPN and SVGIG (reference sequence). The CDR3 totals 17 residues. V gave up 0 bases and J gave up 4 bases, with 19 bases separating them. In DNA, the CDR3 is TGTGCCTGGAGTGTACGGGGGGATGGGGTGGTGAATCAGCCCCAGCATTTT. Its translation is CAWSVRGDGVVNQPQHF.

The gene calls are TRBV4-1 and TRBJ1-3; 7 nucleotides match TRBD1. CDR3 length: 15 amino acids. CDR1 and CDR2 (germline): MGHRA, YSYEKL. V was clipped by 1 base and J by 6 bases; unmatched bases: 6. The CDR3 DNA is TGCGCCAGCAGCCAAGCCACAGGGGCGGAAAACACCATATATTTT. Translation: CASSQATGAENTIYF.

CDR3 coding DNA: TGTGCCAGCGGAAGACAGGGGTATAATTCACCCCTCCACTTT. This encodes CASGRQGYNSPLHF. The chain has TRBV28 and TRBJ1-6; 8 positions match TRBD1. The CDR3 has 14 residues. Germline V gene sequence: CDR1 MDHEN, CDR2 SYDVKM. The trim removed 8 bases at V and 4 bases at J, leaving 4 bases unmatched.

This clone was recorded a few times. The chain carries TRBV30 and TRBJ1-5; 8 nucleotides align to TRBD1. The trim removed 4 bases at V and 6 bases at J, leaving 5 bases unmatched. This CDR3 contains 13 residues. The germline V gene has CDR1 GTSNPN and CDR2 SVGIG (reference sequence). The DNA for the CDR3 is TGTGCCTGGACCACAGGGACAGGTCAGCCCCAGCATTTT. This sequence encodes CAWTTGTGQPQHF.

CDR3 bases: TGTGCCAGCAGTTACCTAAAGGCGGACAGTAATTCACCCCTCCACTTT. It specifies CASSYLKADSNSPLHF. This chain links TRBV6-6 with TRBJ1-6, with D perhaps matching TRBD1 (6 bases). The germline gives CDR1 MNHNY, CDR2 SVGAGI (reference sequence). V was trimmed by 2 bases and J by 6 bases, leaving 14 bases between them. CDR3 length equals 16 residues.

The chain is built from TRBV3-1 (or the pseudogene TRBV3-2) and TRBJ2-2, with 9 bases matching TRBD1. The germline V gene has CDR1 LGHDT and CDR2 YNNKEL (reference sequence). The V and J ends lost 3 bases and 7 bases, in that order; junction bases with no gene match: 6. This CDR3 has 15 amino acids. The CDR3 loop is CASSHNRGQGGELFF. The CDR3 nucleotides are TGTGCCAGCAGCCACAACAGGGGGCAGGGCGGGGAGCTGTTTTTT.

The chain couples TRBV12-3 or TRBV12-4 to TRBJ2-2; TRBD2 is a possible D gene (5 bases). V was clipped by 7 bases and J by 6 bases, with 12 bases between them. This CDR3 region has 13 residues. CDR3 amino acids: CASKSLRAGELFF. Written as DNA, the CDR3 is TGTGCCAGCAAAAGTCTGAGGGCCGGGGAGCTGTTTTTT.

J is TRBJ2-1 and V is TRBV7-9; 7 positions match TRBD1. This CDR3 contains 13 residues. The V gene end was trimmed by 1 base and the J gene end by 8 bases; junction bases not matched to a gene: 2. Germline V lookup: CDR1 SEHNR, CDR2 FQNEAQ (reference sequence). CDR3 sequence: CASSLVGGDEQFF. CDR3 bases: TGTGCCAGCAGCTTAGTAGGGGGCGATGAGCAGTTCTTC. Variable domain in full (rest from reference TRBV7-9 and TRBJ2-1): DTGVSQNPRHKITKRGQNVTFRCDPISEHNRLYWYRQTLGQGPEFLTYFQNEAQLEKSRLLSDRFSAERPKGSFSTLEIQRTEQGDSAMYLCASSLVGGDEQFFGPGTRLTVL.

The gene calls are TRBV15 and TRBJ1-5; D unclear. CDR3 size: 15 residues. Trimming took off 0 bases at V and 3 bases at J, with 9 bases between the two ends. Germline lookup yields CDR1 LNHNV and CDR2 YYDKDF (reference sequence). CDR3 in amino acids: CATSRDKSYNQPQHF. CDR3 DNA sequence: TGTGCCACCAGCAGAGATAAATCGTACAATCAGCCCCAGCATTTT.

The CDR3 is CASSGGQPQHF. The CDR3 coding sequence is TGTGCCAGCAGCGGGGGGCAGCCCCAGCATTTT. This chain uses TRBV28 with TRBJ1-5; a weak D match, TRBD1 (5 bases). Trimming left V 6 bases short and J 7 bases short, with 7 bases between. The CDR3 length is 11 residues. CDR1 and CDR2 (germline): MDHEN, SYDVKM. Variable domain in full (rest from reference TRBV28 and TRBJ1-5): DVKVTQSSRYLVKRTGEKVFLECVQDMDHENMFWYRQDPGLGLRLIYFSYDVKMKEKGDIPEGYSVSREKKERFSLILESASTNQTSMYLCASSGGQPQHFGDGTRLSIL.

This clone occurred a few times. This sequence joins TRBV5-1 and TRBJ1-4; perhaps TRBD1 as D (5 bases). The V end lost 3 bases, the J end lost 1 base, and 7 bases lay between the germline ends. The CDR3 contains 14 residues. Looked up from germline, CDR1 is SGHRS and CDR2 is YFSETQ. The CDR3 spells CASSWDGTNEKLFF. The CDR3 nucleotides read TGCGCCAGCAGCTGGGACGGAACTAATGAAAAACTGTTTTTT.

The chain couples TRBV6-5 to TRBJ2-2; D may match TRBD1 or TRBD2 (5 bases each). Per germline, CDR1 MNHEY and CDR2 SVGAGI. CDR3 size: 12 residues. Trimming left V 6 bases short and J 7 bases short, with 9 bases between. The CDR3 DNA is TGTGCCAGCAGCGGGACGGGCGGGGAGCTGTTTTTT. Its translation is CASSGTGGELFF.

This chain uses TRBV21-1 with TRBJ2-2. TRBV21-1 is reported as a pseudogene. The length of the CDR3 is 15 residues. CDR3: CASQPGTANTGELFF. The CDR3 DNA reads as TGTGCCAGCCAACCCGGGACGGCGAACACCGGGGAGCTGTTTTTT.